Listed below are T cell receptor beta chains from one sample, sequenced in a study of shared clonotypes between healthy human individuals. TCRdb keeps only in-frame clones here, not all; method: immunoSEQ multiplex PCR. This sample has about 1,900,000 clones, with roughly 95% found just once. The sample taken for sequencing was naive CD8+ T cells sorted from blood. These receptors were collected from a man aged 18 to 29 in good health. CDR3s include the opening cysteine and the closing phenylalanine or tryptophan. The D gene is left open where the match is weak. Clone size is given for some rows only: seen once, a few or many times, or a class if the clone is expanded.

TRBD1	TRBV7-9	.	TRBJ2-5	15	TGTGCCAGCAGCTATGGACAGGGGTATCAAGAGACCCAGTACTTC	CASSYGQGYQETQYF
.	TRBV7-9	.	TRBJ2-1	11	TGTGCCAGCAGCGGCTACAATGAGCAGTTCTTC	CASSGYNEQFF
.	TRBV19	.	TRBJ2-3	14	TGTGCCAGTAGTATATCAGGAATCACAGATACGCAGTATTTT	CASSISGITDTQYF
.	TRBV7-9	.	TRBJ1-1	15	TGTGCCAGCAGCCCTCGGACTGGGAAGAACACTGAAGCTTTCTTT	CASSPRTGKNTEAFF
.	TRBV4-3	.	TRBJ1-5	15	TGCGCCAGCAGCCAAGATTGGGCAGTCAATCAGCCCCAGCATTTT	CASSQDWAVNQPQHF
.	TRBV5-6	.	TRBJ2-7	13	TGTGCCAGCAGCCCAGAGGGGTCTGACGAGCAGTACTTC	CASSPEGSDEQYF
.	TRBV10-2	.	TRBJ2-2	14	TGCGCCAGCTGGGACGGGGGAGGAACCGGGGAGCTGTTTTTT	CASWDGGGTGELFF
.	TRBV4-1	.	TRBJ2-1	16	TGCGCCAGCAGCCAAGTTCGCGGATGGGACTACAATGAGCAGTTCTTC	CASSQVRGWDYNEQFF
.	TRBV27	.	TRBJ2-7	14	TGTGCCAGCAGTTTACGGAGTTCCTCCTACGAGCAGTACTTC	CASSLRSSSYEQYF
.	TRBV4-3	once	TRBJ2-7	16	TGCGCCAGCAGCCAAGAAGGCGTCGGGACCTCATACGAGCAGTACTTC	CASSQEGVGTSYEQYF
TRBD2	TRBV9	.	TRBJ2-7	14	TGTGCCAGCAGCCCGGGACTAGCGGGATACGAGCAGTACTTC	CASSPGLAGYEQYF
.	TRBV6-5	.	TRBJ1-1	14	TGTGCCAGCAGTCCCCTCGGGAGAAACACTGAAGCTTTCTTT	CASSPLGRNTEAFF
.	TRBV9	.	TRBJ2-2	15	TGTGCCAGCAGCGTAGAAGGGTTGAACACCGGGGAGCTGTTTTTT	CASSVEGLNTGELFF
TRBD1	TRBV4-1	.	TRBJ1-1	15	TGCGCCAGCAGCCATAAAGGGGGCGGGGGCACTGAAGCTTTCTTT	CASSHKGGGGTEAFF
TRBD1	TRBV27	.	TRBJ2-3	16	TGTGCCAGCAGCAAATTAGACAGGGGAGGCACAGATACGCAGTATTTT	CASSKLDRGGTDTQYF
.	TRBV28	few	TRBJ1-1	13	TGTGCCAGCACCCTCGCCCTGAACACTGAAGCTTTCTTT	CASTLALNTEAFF
TRBD1	TRBV28	.	TRBJ1-1	16	TGTGCCAGCAGTTTGACCGGGACAGGGTTACCCACTGAAGCTTTCTTT	CASSLTGTGLPTEAFF
.	TRBV30	.	TRBJ2-6	13	TGTGCCTGGAGTGTACCGGGGATTCAAGTCCTGACTTTC	CAWSVPGIQVLTF
.	TRBV4-1	.	TRBJ1-2	17	TGCGCCAGCAGCGTCGCTCCAGGACAGTTCTTGGGCTATGGCTACACCTTC	CASSVAPGQFLGYGYTF
.	TRBV5-8	.	TRBJ1-1	12	TGTGCCAGCAGGGCACCCACCCCCGGAGCTTTCTTT	CASRAPTPGAFF
.	TRBV2	.	TRBJ1-3	17	TGTGCCAGCAGTGAGGGTGATGGGCGGAGCTCTGGAAACACCATATATTTT	CASSEGDGRSSGNTIYF
.	TRBV28	.	TRBJ1-1	13	TGTGCCAGCACCCAGAGGGGAGGATTTGAAGCTTTCTTT	CASTQRGGFEAFF
TRBD2	TRBV4-1	.	TRBJ2-7	13	TGCGCCAGCAGCCAAGACCGGGGGGACGAGCAGTACTTC	CASSQDRGDEQYF
.	TRBV4-1	.	TRBJ1-1	13	TGCGCCAGCAGCACCACGGGCGGCACTGAAGCTTTCTTT	CASSTTGGTEAFF
TRBD1	TRBV28	.	TRBJ1-2	15	TGTGCCAGCAGTTTGGGACAGGGGGGGACCTATGGCTACACCTTC	CASSLGQGGTYGYTF
.	TRBV4-1	.	TRBJ2-5	15	TGCGCCAGCAGCCAAGATCGCACCCACCAAGAGACCCAGTACTTC	CASSQDRTHQETQYF
.	TRBV30	.	TRBJ2-5	16	TGTGCCTGGATGAATGGAGGCAGGGGAGGTCAAGAGACCCAGTACTTC	CAWMNGGRGGQETQYF
.	TRBV12-5	.	TRBJ2-7	16	TGTGCTAGTGGTCTAGTGCTCTGGGGGCCGACGTACGAGCAGTACTTC	CASGLVLWGPTYEQYF
.	TRBV4-2	.	TRBJ2-1	14	TGTGCCAGCAGCCAACCGGGCCCAGAGTCGGAGCAGTTCTTC	CASSQPGPESEQFF
TRBD1	TRBV7-9	.	TRBJ2-7	16	TGTGCCAGCAGCTTAGCAGGGACAGGGGGGACCTACGAGCAGTACTTC	CASSLAGTGGTYEQYF
TRBD1	TRBV19	.	TRBJ2-7	13	TGTGCCAGTAGTCAACAGGGGTACTACGAGCAGTACTTC	CASSQQGYYEQYF
.	TRBV6-1	.	TRBJ1-2	17	TGTGCCAGCAGTGAAGCTACCTACAGGGAAGACTCCTATGGCTACACCTTC	CASSEATYREDSYGYTF
TRBD1	TRBV7-9	.	TRBJ1-2	15	TGTGCCAGCAGCCCACCGGGACAGGGATCATATGGCTACACCTTC	CASSPPGQGSYGYTF
TRBD1	TRBV6-5	.	TRBJ2-1	15	TGTGCCAGCAGTTACGGTTCGGGACAGTACAATGAGCAGTTCTTC	CASSYGSGQYNEQFF
.	TRBV7-9	.	TRBJ1-1	15	TGTGCCAGCAGCTTACCCGGGTGGGGTGGCACTGAAGCTTTCTTT	CASSLPGWGGTEAFF
TRBD1	TRBV6-6	.	TRBJ1-4	15	TGTGCCAGCAACCAGGGGGTTTTAGAGTTTGAAAAACTGTTTTTT	CASNQGVLEFEKLFF
.	TRBV15	.	TRBJ1-2	14	TGTGCCACCAGTCCAAACAGGGAAGAAAATGGCTACACCTTC	CATSPNREENGYTF
.	TRBV10-2	.	TRBJ1-4	14	TGCGCCAGCAGTGAGCCCGGGACCCCAGAAAAACTGTTTTTT	CASSEPGTPEKLFF
TRBD2	TRBV27	.	TRBJ2-7	15	TGTGCCAGCAGTTTAGAAGCGGGAGTATCCCACGAGCAGTACTTC	CASSLEAGVSHEQYF
.	TRBV19	.	TRBJ2-2	18	TGTGCCAGTAGTCAATCAACAGGGCGCAATCGGTTCACCGGGGAGCTGTTTTTT	CASSQSTGRNRFTGELFF
.	TRBV5-6	.	TRBJ2-7	12	TGTGCCAGCAGCCAGAGCTCCTACGAGCAGTACTTC	CASSQSSYEQYF
.	TRBV7-9	.	TRBJ2-3	15	TGTGCCAGCAGCCTACTTGGGGGATCAACAGATACGCAGTATTTT	CASSLLGGSTDTQYF
.	TRBV6-4	.	TRBJ1-2	13	TGTGCCAGCAGTCCTGGACAAAATTATGGCTACACCTTC	CASSPGQNYGYTF
.	TRBV29-1	.	TRBJ1-5	11	TGCAGCGTTGAAGAATGGCAGCCCCAGCATTTT	CSVEEWQPQHF